This T cell receptor (beta chain) was captured by sequencing in a study of tumor-infiltrating lymphocytes in primary liver carcinoma. Overall study results and limits: Significantly greater top-250-clone fractions characterized tumors relative to blood (p = 0.039). Bulk unsorted sampling precluded comparing CD4+ and CD8+ repertoires.

On this clonotype: Its cognate antigen is unknown.

For blood RNA, unsorted whole blood served as the source, and germline DNA was extracted too. Those patients suffered from chronic HBV infection and were treatment-naive. The researchers produced TCR beta cDNA from 500 to 550 ng total RNA with a constant-region primer. Slightly modified ARM-PCR served as the procedure for the TCR beta libraries. These libraries came from three rounds of nested multiplex PCR. TCRdb passed the multiplex PCR reads through MiXCR, listing each CDR3 protein once. Of 150,000 to 200,000 distinct CDR3 sequences listed, roughly two thirds are singletons. Sample: peripheral blood. This receptor was obtained from a woman aged 55-69 years with primary liver carcinoma and hepatitis B virus infection.

CDR3 in amino acids: CASSFTSTEAFF. The CDR3 DNA sequence: TGTGCCAGCAGCTTTACCTCCACTGAAGCTTTCTTT. The rearrangement uses TRBV7-9 and TRBJ1-1; no reliable D call. This CDR3 contains 12 residues. From germline, CDR1 is SEHNR and CDR2 FQNEAQ (reference sequence). V was clipped by 3 bases and J by 4 bases, with 6 bases between them.